These 31 T cell receptor beta chains originate from one sample sequenced in a study of cytomegalovirus exposure and HLA in healthy donors. Sequenced by immunoSEQ multiplex PCR; TCRdb stores in-frame clones only, minus some. The sample has approximately 170,000 clones, 85% seen once. The sequencing sample was made of PBMCs. These receptors were collected from a man younger than 35 in good health and CMV-seropositive.

The V and J genes are TRBV2 and TRBJ2-7; 10 bases fit TRBD2. CDR3 size: 14 residues. Trimming cost V 7 bases and J 5 bases; bases outside gene matches: 8. CDR1 and CDR2 from the germline V gene are SNHLY and FYNNEI. The CDR3 bases are TGTGCCAGCAACTCAGGTGGACTAGCGGACGAGCAGTACTTC. Its protein is CASNSGGLADEQYF.

This clone was observed once. The V gene is TRBV25-1, the J gene TRBJ2-7; a possible D gene is TRBD1 (6 bases). The germline CDR1 and CDR2 sequences are MGHDK and SYGVNS. Between the trimmed V and J ends, which lost 6 bases and 0 bases, there was a span of 9 bases. This CDR3 comprises 13 residues. The CDR3 protein is CASSRDTSYEQYF. Here the CDR3 DNA reads TGTGCCAGCAGCCGGGACACCTCCTACGAGCAGTACTTC.

The chain is built from TRBV11-2 and TRBJ1-3; D is uncertain. V gave up 5 bases and J gave up 8 bases, with 10 bases separating them. In germline, CDR1 is SGHAT, CDR2 FQNNGV. This CDR3 is built from 12 residues. DNA of the CDR3: TGTGCCAGCAGCCGGAACCGGGACACCATATATTTT. The encoded protein is CASSRNRDTIYF.

The chain recombines TRBV10-3 with TRBJ1-5; 7 bases align to TRBD1. The germline V gene encodes CDR1 ENHRY and CDR2 SYGVKD. After removal of 3 bases from V and 3 bases from J, the junction contained 8 bases not matched to a gene. The CDR3 consists of 16 residues. DNA of the CDR3: TGTGCCATCAGTGATCAGACAGGGAAGACCAATCAGCCCCAGCATTTT. This sequence encodes CAISDQTGKTNQPQHF.

This chain joins TRBV9 and TRBJ1-2; D call uncertain. Germline CDR1 reads SGDLS; CDR2 reads YYNGEE. V was clipped by 2 bases and J by 2 bases, with 10 bases between them. The CDR3 extends over 14 amino acids. The CDR3 DNA is TGTGCCAGCAGCGTGACTTCCCAGAACTATGGCTACACCTTC. It yields the protein CASSVTSQNYGYTF. The whole variable domain, filled in from reference TRBV9 and TRBJ1-2, reads DSGVTQTPKHLITATGQRVTLRCSPRSGDLSVYWYQQSLDQGLQFLIQYYNGEERAKGNILERFSAQQFPDLHSELNLSSLELGDSALYFCASSVTSQNYGYTFGSGTRLTVV.

This clone was observed once. The genes are TRBV10-2 and TRBJ2-7; 10 bases match TRBD2. CDR3 size: 15 residues. V lost 2 bases, J lost 3 bases, and 4 bases stayed unmatched. Germline V gene sequence: CDR1 WSHSY, CDR2 SAAADI. CDR3 DNA sequence: TGCGCCAGCAGTGAGAGCGGGGGGGCGAACTACGAGCAGTACTTC. Encoded protein: CASSESGGANYEQYF.

This chain connects TRBV2 to TRBJ2-7, with TRBD1 matching over 7 bases. J was trimmed by 1 base and V by 6 bases; bases with no gene match: 6. CDR1 and CDR2 (germline): SNHLY, FYNNEI. This CDR3 region has 14 residues. CDR3 residues: CASSSQGDSYEQYF. In nucleotides, the CDR3 is TGTGCCAGCAGCTCCCAGGGGGATTCCTACGAGCAGTACTTC.

The chain has TRBV7-5 and TRBJ1-1; the DNA was not compared with TRBD1, the D call given in the table. TRBV7-5 is a documented pseudogene. CDR3 length equals 15 residues. CDR3 sequence (DNA): TGTGCCAGAAGCTTAGGGGCTACAGGAAACACTGAAGCTTTCTTT. Encoded protein: CARSLGATGNTEAFF.

CDR3 residues: CASSQDQAGSQETQYF. CDR3 DNA: TGCGCCAGCAGCCAAGATCAAGCGGGGTCCCAAGAGACCCAGTACTTC. V usage is TRBV4-1 and J usage is TRBJ2-5; 7 positions match TRBD2. CDR3 size: 16 residues. The trim removed 0 bases at V and 1 base at J, leaving 5 bases unmatched. From germline, CDR1 is MGHRA and CDR2 YSYEKL.

J is TRBJ1-1 and V is TRBV9, with TRBD1 identical over 8 bases. The length of the CDR3 is 15 residues. The germline gives CDR1 SGDLS, CDR2 YYNGEE. The V gene end was trimmed by 0 bases and the J gene end by 3 bases; junction bases not matched to a gene: 4. The DNA of the CDR3 is TGTGCCAGCAGCGTAGGGACAGGGTCGCACACTGAAGCTTTCTTT. Translation: CASSVGTGSHTEAFF.

V is TRBV5-1 and J is TRBJ2-2, with 11 bases matching TRBD1. Germline V CDR1 and CDR2: SGHRS, YFSETQ. After removal of 4 bases from V and 5 bases from J, the junction contained 7 bases not matched to a gene. The CDR3 has 16 amino acids. CDR3 amino acids: CASSPRTGGETGELFF. The CDR3 DNA reads as TGCGCCAGCAGCCCTCGGACAGGGGGCGAAACCGGGGAGCTGTTTTTT.

This clone showed up just once. This chain uses TRBV27 with TRBJ2-1; 12 bases agree with TRBD2. The CDR3 runs 15 residues. Germline V lookup: CDR1 MNHEY, CDR2 SMNVEV (reference sequence). The V segment lost 2 bases and the J segment 4 bases; nucleotides outside the gene matches: 0. CDR3 protein: CASSLGLAGYNEQFF. CDR3 bases: TGTGCCAGCAGTTTAGGACTAGCGGGGTACAATGAGCAGTTCTTC.

This clone came up once. This chain uses TRBV10-3 with TRBJ1-2; 9 bases map to TRBD1. Germline-derived CDR1 and CDR2 are ENHRY and SYGVKD. Trimming cost V 8 bases and J 7 bases; bases outside gene matches: 14. The CDR3 contains 15 residues. CDR3 sequence: CAILPSTGGAGGYTF. The CDR3 bases are TGTGCCATCCTCCCGTCTACAGGGGGCGCGGGTGGCTACACCTTC.

The chain recombines TRBV7-2 with TRBJ2-1; TRBD1 aligns across 7 bases. The junction had 3 bases not matched to a gene; V was cut back by 2 bases and J by 2 bases. This CDR3 spans 15 amino acids. In germline, CDR1 is SGHTA, CDR2 FQGNSA. CDR3 sequence reads: CASSLQQGAYNEQFF. Written as DNA, the CDR3 is TGTGCCAGCAGCTTACAGCAGGGGGCCTACAATGAGCAGTTCTTC. Full variable domain (missing parts from reference TRBV7-2 and TRBJ2-1): GAGVSQSPSNKVTEKGKDVELRCDPISGHTALYWYRQSLGQGLEFLIYFQGNSAPDKSGLPSDRFSAERTGGSVSTLTIQRTQQEDSAVYLCASSLQQGAYNEQFFGPGTRLTVL.

The gene calls are TRBV10-3 and TRBJ1-2; TRBD1 matches 10 bases. Trimming at V came to 8 bases and at J to 4 bases, leaving 7 bases not matched to a gene. CDR1 and CDR2 (germline): ENHRY, SYGVKD. The CDR3 spans 14 residues. CDR3 DNA sequence: TGTGCCATCTTATCCGGACAGGGGGGCTATGGCTACACCTTC. Residues: CAILSGQGGYGYTF.

Of note for this clone: As the CDR3 is not closed by the conserved phenylalanine or tryptophan, this likely results from a read error. The DNA is left out, because the CDR3 cannot be placed on it with certainty; the CDR3 is given as TCRdb lists it. This sequence joins TRBV11-2 and TRBJ1-5. Germline V gene data show CDR1 as SGHAT and CDR2 as FQNNGV. The CDR3 contains 9 residues when both ends are counted. The CDR3 loop reads CASSLKRVL.

The chain employs TRBV7-8 and TRBJ2-7; 8 positions match TRBD1. Germline CDR1 and CDR2: SGHVS and FQNEAQ. The CDR3 consists of 14 residues. V trimming: 2 bases; J trimming: 9 bases; junction bases outside the gene matches: 9. The chain's CDR3 is CASSLRGQVNGQYF. The DNA for the CDR3 is TGTGCCAGCAGCTTAAGGGGACAGGTCAACGGGCAGTACTTC.

The V and J genes are TRBV5-6 and TRBJ2-7, with 8 bases aligning to TRBD1. With 2 bases clipped from V and 3 bases from J, the junction kept 13 bases outside the gene matches. The CDR3 consists of 17 residues. CDR1 is SGHDT, CDR2 YYEEEE, per germline. Here the CDR3 reads CASSFRTGNPSFYEQYF. Written as DNA, the CDR3 is TGTGCCAGCAGCTTTAGGACAGGGAACCCCTCTTTCTACGAGCAGTACTTC.

The chain links TRBV11-2 to TRBJ2-2, with TRBD2 matching 7 bases. The V gene end was trimmed by 5 bases and the J gene end by 2 bases; junction bases not matched to a gene: 8. The CDR3 is 16 amino acids. Per the germline V gene, CDR1 is SGHAT and CDR2 is FQNNGV. CDR3: CASSLGVAGNTGELFF. Here the CDR3 DNA reads TGTGCCAGCAGCCTCGGGGTAGCGGGTAACACCGGGGAGCTGTTTTTT.

This clone was detected once. V and J are TRBV7-9 and TRBJ2-3; 10 positions agree with TRBD2. The CDR3 contains 16 residues. Per germline, CDR1 SEHNR and CDR2 FQNEAQ (reference sequence). The V and J ends lost 1 base and 0 bases, in that order; junction bases with no gene match: 1. Written as DNA, the CDR3 is TGTGCCAGCAGCTTAGGACTAGCGGGCAGCACAGATACGCAGTATTTT. Protein: CASSLGLAGSTDTQYF.

This sequence joins TRBV7-6 and TRBJ2-1, with D perhaps matching TRBD2 (5 bases). The CDR3 length is 16 residues. V was clipped by 5 bases and J by 6 bases, with 20 bases between them. The germline gives CDR1 SGHVS, CDR2 FNYEAQ. The CDR3 DNA sequence: TGTGCCAGCAGCCTATTGGGAGAAGACGTGATCAATGAGCAGTTCTTC. This codes for CASSLLGEDVINEQFF.

CDR3 DNA sequence: TGTGCCACCTCGGACACATCAGGAAAAAACATTCAGTACTTC. It specifies CATSDTSGKNIQYF. The chain links TRBV19 to TRBJ2-4; the D gene is possibly TRBD1 (5 bases). The CDR3 consists of 14 residues. Germline loops: CDR1 LNHDA, CDR2 SQIVND (reference sequence). Trimming cost V 10 bases and J 4 bases, with 17 bases left between them.

CDR3 DNA: TGCGCCAGCAGCTTGGAAGAGTCTGGGGCCAACGTCCTGACTTTC. Its translation: CASSLEESGANVLTF. The chain couples TRBV5-1 to TRBJ2-6; D is uncertain. This CDR3 is built from 15 residues. Germline assignment: CDR1 SGHRS and CDR2 YFSETQ. Trimming pared 0 bases from V and 1 base from J, leaving 5 bases between.

The rearrangement joins TRBV11-2 to TRBJ1-3; 8 bases map to TRBD1. The ends lost 5 bases at V and 1 base at J; junction bases unmatched: 13. CDR1 and CDR2 from the germline V gene are SGHAT and FQNNGV. This CDR3 has 18 amino acids. CDR3 protein: CASSLGFRTGTSGNTIYF. The CDR3 region has the DNA TGTGCCAGCAGCCTGGGGTTTCGGACAGGGACTTCTGGAAACACCATATATTTT. Complete variable domain (other parts from reference TRBV11-2 and TRBJ1-3): EAGVAQSPRYKIIEKRQSVAFWCNPISGHATLYWYQQILGQGPKLLIQFQNNGVVDDSQLPKDRFSAERLKGVDSTLKIQPAKLEDSAVYLCASSLGFRTGTSGNTIYFGEGSWLTVV.

The rearrangement joins TRBV27 to TRBJ1-1, with no clear D. V was cut by 5 bases and J by 5 bases, with 9 bases left in between. Looked up from germline, CDR1 is MNHEY and CDR2 is SMNVEV (reference sequence). The CDR3 loop spans 12 amino acids. CDR3 residues: CASSEGGTEAFF. DNA of the CDR3: TGTGCCAGCAGTGAGGGTGGGACTGAAGCTTTCTTT.

The chain recombines TRBV27 with TRBJ2-7, with 10 bases that match TRBD1. This CDR3 is 15 amino acids long. Germline trimming cut 4 bases from V and 3 bases from J; bases unmatched to any gene: 6. Germline-derived CDR1 and CDR2 are MNHEY and SMNVEV (reference sequence). CDR3 sequence reads: CASSSDRGIFYEQYF. DNA for the CDR3: TGTGCCAGCAGTTCGGACAGGGGGATTTTCTACGAGCAGTACTTC.

The CDR3 is CASSRREGPYEQYF. The CDR3 DNA is TGTGCCAGCAGCCGGCGGGAGGGCCCCTACGAGCAGTACTTC. The chain links TRBV7-2 to TRBJ2-7; 9 bases align to TRBD2. The V gene's germline CDR1 is SGHTA and CDR2 FQGNSA. The junction had 4 bases not matched to a gene; V was cut back by 5 bases and J by 2 bases. The CDR3 is made up of 14 amino acids.

Only a few counts were recorded for this clone. The chain links TRBV6-4 to TRBJ2-7; tentatively, D is TRBD2 (6 bases). Germline lookup yields CDR1 MRHNA and CDR2 SNTAGT. The V gene lost 3 bases and the J gene lost 0 bases, with 6 bases spanning the gap. CDR3 length: 13 amino acids. CDR3 loop: CASSERDSYEQYF. The CDR3 DNA reads as TGTGCCAGCAGTGAGCGGGACTCCTACGAGCAGTACTTC.

The chain has TRBV28 and TRBJ2-7, with a tentative D call TRBD2 (6 bases). Trimming shortened V by 5 bases and J by 0 bases, and 14 bases separated the two germline ends. This CDR3 has 15 residues. Germline V gene lookup returns CDR1 MDHEN and CDR2 SYDVKM. The CDR3 nucleotides are TGTGCCAGCAGTAACCGGCTAGCGTCCTCCTACGAGCAGTACTTC. Translating gives CASSNRLASSYEQYF.

The rearrangement uses TRBV13 and TRBJ2-7, with 11 nucleotides matching TRBD2. The CDR3 covers 16 residues. Germline V CDR1 and CDR2: PRHDT, FYEKMQ (reference sequence). V lost 0 bases and J lost 5; bases outside the gene matches: 6. This chain's CDR3 is CASSLGLAGEINEQYF. In DNA form, the CDR3 reads TGTGCCAGCAGCTTAGGACTAGCGGGAGAAATCAACGAGCAGTACTTC.

The rearrangement uses TRBV10-2 and TRBJ1-1; 7 bases match TRBD1. The CDR3 spans 16 residues. Germline values: CDR1 WSHSY, CDR2 SAAADI. V dropped 0 bases and J dropped 0; count of bases not matched to a gene: 4. DNA for the CDR3: TGCGCCAGCAGTGAGTCGTGGGACAGCATGAACACTGAAGCTTTCTTT. Protein: CASSESWDSMNTEAFF.